Sequencing of this T cell receptor beta chain was carried out in a study of response to subunit inactivated influenza vaccine. General study results and limits: The authors proposed limited new T cell recruitment per seasonal influenza vaccination.

Trimming cost V 5 bases and J 0 bases; bases outside gene matches: 10. Germline CDR1 SGHAT, CDR2 FQNNGV. The CDR3 runs 17 residues. Notes on this clonotype: Its antigen is still unknown.

TCRdb analysed the RT-PCR reads with MiXCR anew, one entry per CDR3 protein. The table includes about 520,000 distinct CDR3 sequences, around 7.7% detected once. The rearrangement joins TRBV11-2 to TRBJ2-1; TRBD2 aligns across 7 bases. The starting material was PBMCs from blood, obtained around 25 months after vaccination. The TCR originated in a man aged 50 to 75 who received an inactivated influenza vaccine. CDR3 protein: CASSPFATGGSYNEQFF. CDR3 sequence (DNA): TGTGCCAGCAGCCCATTCGCGACGGGGGGCTCCTACAATGAGCAGTTCTTC.